This TCR beta chain was obtained from a study of shared clonotypes between healthy human individuals. This clone was seen just once. Germline CDR1 and CDR2: LNHDA and SQIVND (reference sequence). V shed 3 bases and J shed 9 bases, with 12 bases lying between them. The CDR3 is 13 residues long. Clones were sequenced by immunoSEQ multiplex PCR, and TCRdb holds only the in-frame ones, with some missing. The table lists around 1.1 million clones, roughly 77% of them singletons. Input material: memory CD4+ T cells from PBMCs. This sample's subset: CD45RA-negative fraction. The TCR comes from a man aged 18 to 29 in good health. Some clones in this sample may be carry-over from other donors' samples. V is TRBV19 and J is TRBJ2-1; no definite D call. The CDR3 nucleotides are TGTGCCAGTAGTATTGTCGGAGCATCTGAGCAGTTCTTC. This sequence encodes CASSIVGASEQFF.